This T cell receptor (beta chain) was recovered during a study of cytomegalovirus exposure and HLA in healthy donors. Study-level findings and limits: TCR beta sequences reportedly predicted most subjects' HLA-A and HLA-B alleles accurately. The majority of TCR sequences were rare, yet some public TCRs appeared in many donors. Presence/absence analyses took donor sequencing depth as roughly uniform. Differences between HLA loci emerged in a later analysis of TCR association rates, with DRB1 most and HLA-C fewest.

A remark on this clone: The antigen is unknown.

Use of 60 Vbeta and 13 Jbeta primers characterized the PCR. The data were produced by immunoSEQ multiplex PCR, yet TCRdb's version contains in-frame clones alone and is incomplete. The profile covers about 150,000 clones, with 75% to 85% appearing a single time and under 2% taken by the ten largest. The sample taken for sequencing was PBMCs. The sequence was obtained from a female donor in good health and CMV-seropositive.

CDR3 DNA sequence: TGTGCCTGGAGTCCCCCATCCGGTACGCAGTATTTT. Its translation is CAWSPPSGTQYF. The V and J genes are TRBV30 and TRBJ2-3; unclear D gene. The V end lost 2 bases, the J end lost 8 bases, and 11 bases lay between the germline ends. This CDR3 region has 12 residues. Germline loops: CDR1 GTSNPN, CDR2 SVGIG (reference sequence).